The 28 T cell receptor beta chains reported below all come from one sample, sequenced in a study of Ad26.COV2.S vaccination and SARS-CoV-2 variants. Using immunoSEQ multiplex PCR, the repertoire was profiled, and TCRdb retains in-frame clones only, with some absent. The profile shows some 460,000 clones, roughly nine tenths of them singletons. Treatment specified: about 20 received Ad26.COV2.S at low or high dose, single or two shots; about 5 received placebo; per-sample allocation not given. Day 63 after the first vaccine or placebo injection was the time point for sampling. Specimen: peripheral blood, collected in a trial of Ad26.COV2.S vaccine versus placebo. These receptor sequences come from a person aged 18-65 years who received the Ad26.COV2.S COVID-19 vaccine or a placebo.

V is TRBV9 and J is TRBJ2-2, with 11 positions matching TRBD1. Germline-derived CDR1 and CDR2 are SGDLS and YYNGEE. CDR3 length: 15 amino acids. Germline trimming cut 2 bases from V and 6 bases from J; bases unmatched to any gene: 3. The CDR3 DNA follows: TGTGCCAGCAGCGTTCTGGGACAGGGGGCCGGGGAGCTGTTTTTT. Its protein product is CASSVLGQGAGELFF.

The chain links TRBV5-8 to TRBJ1-2; maybe TRBD1 (5 bases). The CDR3 loop spans 15 amino acids. Germline V gene lookup returns CDR1 SGHTS and CDR2 YDEGEE. V lost 1 base and J lost 1, with 11 bases in between. Here the CDR3 DNA reads TGTGCCAGCAGCTTGAGAGGGGTTGGTAACTATGGCTACACCTTC. Amino acids: CASSLRGVGNYGYTF.

This chain connects TRBV7-5 to TRBJ2-2; the D call of TRBD2 is as the table states it, not checked on the DNA. TRBV7-5 is a pseudogene segment. This CDR3 has 17 residues. CDR3 sequence: CARSPRLAGGVTGELFF. Written as DNA, the CDR3 is TGTGCCAGAAGCCCCAGACTAGCGGGGGGCGTCACCGGGGAGCTGTTTTTT.

This clone has a single count. The chain combines TRBV20-1 with TRBJ2-5; D uncertain. The germline V gene encodes CDR1 DFQATT and CDR2 SNEGSKA (reference sequence). Trimming shortened V by 3 bases and J by 3 bases, and 14 bases separated the two germline ends. The CDR3 contains 14 residues. Written as DNA, the CDR3 is TGCAGTGCTAGTTTTCTTGGCAGGAAAGAGACCCAGTACTTC. Its translation: CSASFLGRKETQYF.

This chain uses TRBV5-1 with TRBJ2-2; D remains unclear. Germline V CDR1 and CDR2: SGHRS, YFSETQ. This CDR3 contains 13 residues. The V and J ends lost 4 bases and 2 bases respectively, with 6 bases between them. The CDR3 coding sequence is TGCGCCAGCAGCATAGACAACACCGGGGAGCTGTTTTTT. Residues: CASSIDNTGELFF.

The chain couples TRBV28 to TRBJ2-7, with 7 bases lining up with TRBD1. Trimming at V came to 6 bases and at J to 4 bases, leaving 15 bases not matched to a gene. The CDR3 sequence is 16 residues long. Looked up from germline, CDR1 is MDHEN and CDR2 is SYDVKM. The CDR3 reads CASSPPGDRDRYEQYF. As DNA, the CDR3 is TGTGCCAGCAGCCCCCCCGGCGACAGGGATAGATACGAGCAGTACTTC.

This chain joins TRBV10-1 and TRBJ2-2; D ambiguous. Germline V gene sequence: CDR1 WNHNN, CDR2 SYGVQD (reference sequence). The CDR3 covers 13 residues. V lost 3 bases to trimming and J lost 7 bases, with 9 bases between them. CDR3 sequence: CASSDGTYGELFF. The CDR3 DNA reads TGCGCCAGCAGTGATGGAACTTACGGGGAGCTGTTTTTT.

V gene TRBV10-1 combines with J gene TRBJ2-1; the D is unclear. Germline V lookup: CDR1 WNHNN, CDR2 SYGVQD (reference sequence). With 7 bases removed from V and 9 bases from J, the gap between germline ends came to 4 bases. The CDR3 totals 9 residues. The CDR3 bases are TGCGCCAGCAACTTTGAGCAGTTCTTC. This encodes CASNFEQFF.

This chain connects TRBV2 to TRBJ2-7; TRBD2 matches 11 bases. The junction had 12 bases not matched to a gene; V was cut back by 8 bases and J by 6 bases. Germline CDR1 is SNHLY and CDR2 is FYNNEI. The CDR3 runs 15 residues. CDR3 amino acids: CASSRAGLAELEQYF. The CDR3 DNA reads as TGTGCCAGCTCCAGGGCGGGACTAGCGGAACTCGAGCAGTACTTC.

This clone has just one count. This chain joins TRBV3-1 (or the pseudogene TRBV3-2) and TRBJ2-7; no firm D call. V was clipped by 1 base and J by 6 bases, with 10 bases between them. Germline-derived CDR1 and CDR2 are LGHDT and YNNKEL (reference sequence). There are 13 residues in the CDR3. This CDR3 is CASSQAVLREQYF. CDR3 bases: TGTGCCAGCAGCCAAGCGGTTTTACGCGAGCAGTACTTC.

The chain carries TRBV5-1 and TRBJ1-1; a weak D match, TRBD1 (5 bases). This CDR3 contains 14 residues. Per the germline V gene, CDR1 is SGHRS and CDR2 is YFSETQ. Trimming cost V 2 bases and J 3 bases, with 11 bases left between them. The CDR3 DNA reads TGCGCCAGCAGCTTAGGGGCGCGGGACACTGAAGCTTTCTTT. Protein sequence: CASSLGARDTEAFF.

This rearrangement joins TRBV11-2 to TRBJ1-2, with D hard to call. The CDR3 totals 14 residues. Trimming removed 6 bases from V and 4 bases from J, with 15 bases in between. Germline V gives CDR1 SGHAT, CDR2 FQNNGV. CDR3 bases: TGTGCCAGCAGACATCCTGGTAAAATCTATGGCTACACCTTC. Encoded protein: CASRHPGKIYGYTF.

This chain links TRBV28 with TRBJ1-4; TRBD1 matches at 9 bases. The CDR3 sequence is 14 residues long. Trimming removed 4 bases from V and 10 bases from J; junction bases left unmatched: 7. The germline CDR1 and CDR2 sequences are MDHEN and SYDVKM. In DNA, the CDR3 is TGTGCCAGCAGTTCGGGACAGGGCGGGGGAAAACTGTTTTTT. Amino acid sequence: CASSSGQGGGKLFF.

The V gene is TRBV5-1, the J gene TRBJ2-2, with a possible D match to TRBD2 (5 bases). Trimming took 1 base from V and 4 from J, leaving 11 bases between them. Germline CDR1 is SGHRS and CDR2 is YFSETQ. The CDR3 has 15 amino acids. CDR3 region: CASSLRTDSTGELFF. In DNA, the CDR3 is TGCGCCAGCAGCTTGAGAACGGACTCCACCGGGGAGCTGTTTTTT.

The chain couples TRBV9 to TRBJ2-4, with 11 bases fitting TRBD2. V shed 4 bases and J 8 bases; nucleotides not matched to a gene: 14. This CDR3 has 17 residues. Germline assignment: CDR1 SGDLS and CDR2 YYNGEE. The CDR3 here is CASSPRGSGGASDIQYF. The CDR3, as DNA: TGTGCCAGCAGCCCTCGGGGTAGCGGGGGGGCTAGTGACATTCAGTACTTC.

This clone was detected once. The chain links TRBV18 to TRBJ2-5; D not resolved. The CDR3 runs 12 residues. Germline loops: CDR1 KGHSH, CDR2 LQKENI. V was shortened by 3 bases and J by 4 bases, with 6 bases between the two germline ends. The CDR3 protein is CASSPRLETQYF. CDR3 nucleotides: TGTGCCAGCTCACCCCGATTAGAGACCCAGTACTTC.

The chain recombines TRBV5-1 with TRBJ2-7, with D maybe TRBD1 (5 bases). Trimming removed 0 bases from V and 5 bases from J, with 9 bases in between. Germline V gene data show CDR1 as SGHRS and CDR2 as YFSETQ. The CDR3 is 13 residues long. The CDR3 sequence is CASSLAGPNEQYF. CDR3 coding DNA: TGCGCCAGCAGCTTGGCAGGGCCCAACGAGCAGTACTTC.

The V and J genes are TRBV7-8 and TRBJ1-1, with D perhaps matching TRBD1 (5 bases). Germline CDR1 SGHVS, CDR2 FQNEAQ. The CDR3 loop spans 15 amino acids. The germline V and J ends were trimmed by 10 bases and 1 base, with 19 bases remaining between them. The CDR3 sequence is CAIIEHRLGNTEAFF. In DNA form, the CDR3 reads TGTGCCATCATAGAACACAGGTTAGGGAACACTGAAGCTTTCTTT. The full variable domain, with the rest looked up from reference TRBV7-8 and TRBJ1-1, is GAGVSQSPRYKVAKRGQDVALRCDPISGHVSLFWYQQALGQGPEFLTYFQNEAQLDKSGLPSDRFFAERPEGSVSTLKIQRTQQEDSAVYLCAIIEHRLGNTEAFFGQGTRLTVV.

This chain connects TRBV3-1 (or the pseudogene TRBV3-2) to TRBJ2-2; a weak D match, TRBD2 (7 bases). Trimming left V 4 bases short and J 0 bases short, with 12 bases between. The germline V gene has CDR1 LGHDT and CDR2 YNNKEL (reference sequence). The CDR3 is 16 amino acids. CDR3 nucleotides: TGTGCCAGCAGCCGCCGCGGGGGCCCGAACACCGGGGAGCTGTTTTTT. Protein product: CASSRRGGPNTGELFF.

This clone was seen a few times. This chain uses TRBV6-6 with TRBJ1-2; D gene unclear. The CDR3 is 11 amino acids. Trimming cost V 5 bases and J 1 base, with 2 bases left between them. Germline V CDR1 and CDR2: MNHNY, SVGAGI (reference sequence). In nucleotides, the CDR3 is TGTGCCAGCAGTGGTAACTATGGCTACACCTTC. Its translation is CASSGNYGYTF.

The chain recombines TRBV9 with TRBJ2-3, with unresolved D. The CDR3 is 14 amino acids. The V end lost 2 bases, the J end lost 4 bases, and 11 bases lay between the germline ends. Looked up from germline, CDR1 is SGDLS and CDR2 is YYNGEE. The CDR3 coding sequence is TGTGCCAGCAGCGTTGGGGTAAGGGCAGATACGCAGTATTTT. It translates to CASSVGVRADTQYF.

The V and J genes are TRBV6-2 or TRBV6-3 and TRBJ2-7, with D perhaps given as TRBD1 or TRBD2 (5 bases each). The CDR3 has 15 amino acids. Germline CDR1 reads MNHEY; CDR2 reads SVGEGT. The V end lost 3 bases, the J end lost 3 bases, and 15 bases lay between the germline ends. CDR3: CASSYSGRGDYEQYF. The CDR3 bases are TGTGCCAGCAGTTATTCCGGACGAGGGGACTACGAGCAGTACTTC.

This clone turned up a few times. The chain is built from TRBV24-1 and TRBJ2-3; D is unclear. Trimming removed 9 bases at V and 0 bases at J, with 6 bases between. Germline V CDR1 and CDR2: KGHDR, SFDVKD. The CDR3 is made up of 12 amino acids. The CDR3 sequence: CATGVSTDTQYF. In DNA form, the CDR3 reads TGTGCCACCGGGGTCAGCACAGATACGCAGTATTTT.

The rearrangement joins TRBV9 to TRBJ2-3; 9 positions match TRBD1. CDR3 length equals 14 residues. The germline gives CDR1 SGDLS, CDR2 YYNGEE. The V segment lost 2 bases and the J segment 6 bases; nucleotides outside the gene matches: 4. The CDR3 loop reads CASSVPQGADTQYF. The CDR3 DNA reads TGTGCCAGCAGCGTCCCACAGGGGGCGGATACGCAGTATTTT.

The chain uses TRBV30 and TRBJ1-2, with D possibly being TRBD1 (6 bases). The length of the CDR3 is 13 residues. With 2 bases removed from V and 5 bases from J, the gap between germline ends came to 12 bases. Germline CDR1 is GTSNPN and CDR2 is SVGIG (reference sequence). Written as DNA, the CDR3 is TGTGCCTGGAGTTTGGGGGACACTTATGGCTACACCTTC. Residues: CAWSLGDTYGYTF.

The V call is TRBV28, the J call TRBJ2-1, with D uncertain. The CDR3 is 17 amino acids. The germline CDR1 and CDR2 sequences are MDHEN and SYDVKM. V lost 3 bases and J 0 bases, leaving 15 bases between the germline ends. The CDR3 region is CASSLRPGRSSYNEQFF. CDR3 nucleotides: TGTGCCAGCAGTTTGCGCCCGGGTCGAAGCTCCTACAATGAGCAGTTCTTC.

CDR3 bases: TGTGCCAGCAGCTCCCTTGGAGGCTTTTTGGGGGCCAACGTCCTGACTTTC. Translated, it gives CASSSLGGFLGANVLTF. The chain employs TRBV7-3 and TRBJ2-6; TRBD2 is a possible D gene (5 bases). The V gene lost 4 bases and the J gene lost 4 bases, with 17 bases spanning the gap. Germline V gene data show CDR1 as SGHTA and CDR2 as FQGTGA. The CDR3 covers 17 residues.

The chain uses TRBV2 and TRBJ2-1, with TRBD2 matching over 9 bases. Germline lookup yields CDR1 SNHLY and CDR2 FYNNEI. CDR3 size: 16 residues. V lost 0 bases to trimming and J lost 3 bases; unmatched junction nucleotides: 3. CDR3 in DNA: TGTGCCAGCAGTGAAGCGATGACTAGCGGCTACAATGAGCAGTTCTTC. Encoded protein: CASSEAMTSGYNEQFF. The variable domain in full, completed from reference TRBV2 and TRBJ2-1, reads EPEVTQTPSHQVTQMGQEVILRCVPISNHLYFYWYRQILGQKVEFLVSFYNNEISEKSEIFDDQFSVERPDGSNFTLKIRSTKLEDSAMYFCASSEAMTSGYNEQFFGPGTRLTVL.